What follows are 21 T cell receptor beta chains derived from one specimen sequenced in a study of cytomegalovirus exposure and HLA in healthy donors. A multiplex PCR was run with 60 Vbeta primers and 13 Jbeta primers. Sequencing was performed with immunoSEQ multiplex PCR; in TCRdb, only in-frame clones are kept and a portion is missing. In the table there are 100,000 or so clones, about four fifths of which are singletons. The sequencing sample was made of PBMCs. These receptor sequences come from a woman between 35 and 50 years old in good health and CMV-seronegative.

V and J are TRBV4-1 and TRBJ2-7, with TRBD2 matching over 9 bases. The CDR3 extends over 16 amino acids. Germline loops: CDR1 MGHRA, CDR2 YSYEKL. The ends lost 4 bases at V and 3 bases at J; junction bases unmatched: 10. The CDR3 reads CASSPNFSGGFYEQYF. The CDR3 nucleotides are TGCGCCAGCAGCCCAAATTTTAGCGGGGGTTTCTACGAGCAGTACTTC.

The chain joins TRBV19 to TRBJ1-2; D not certain. The CDR3 is made up of 12 amino acids. CDR1 and CDR2 from the germline V gene are LNHDA and SQIVND (reference sequence). V lost 6 bases and J 8 bases, leaving 13 bases between the germline ends. CDR3 in DNA: TGTGCCAGTAGCCTCCGCGGTAACGGCTACACCTTC. It specifies CASSLRGNGYTF.

The V and J genes are TRBV5-1 and TRBJ2-7, with a possible D match to TRBD1 (5 bases). Germline lookup yields CDR1 SGHRS and CDR2 YFSETQ. With 0 bases removed from V and 6 bases from J, the gap between germline ends came to 13 bases. The CDR3 totals 14 residues. The CDR3: CASSLEAGMGEQYF. The CDR3 nucleotides are TGCGCCAGCAGCTTGGAAGCAGGGATGGGCGAGCAGTACTTC.

V usage is TRBV12-5 and J usage is TRBJ2-3; 8 bases line up with TRBD2. V trimming: 2 bases; J trimming: 3 bases; junction bases outside the gene matches: 4. This CDR3 has 15 amino acids. Per germline, CDR1 LGHNT and CDR2 FRNRAP. CDR3 protein: CASGLITGGTDTQYF. CDR3 nucleotides: TGTGCTAGTGGTTTGATCACGGGGGGGACAGATACGCAGTATTTT.

In DNA, the CDR3 is TGTGCCAGCAGTGAGGGTCGACTAGTAGCGGGGAAAGCACAAGAGACCCAGTACTTC. It yields the protein CASSEGRLVAGKAQETQYF. The gene calls are TRBV2 and TRBJ2-5, with 8 bases identical to TRBD2. The trim removed 3 bases at V and 2 bases at J, leaving 17 bases unmatched. Germline values: CDR1 SNHLY, CDR2 FYNNEI. The CDR3 spans 19 residues.

The chain's CDR3 is CASSPGRGLSEQYF. Here the CDR3 DNA reads TGTGCCAGCTCCCCCGGCAGGGGCCTCAGCGAGCAGTACTTC. J is TRBJ2-7 and V is TRBV7-2, with D perhaps TRBD1 (6 bases). V was cut by 8 bases and J by 6 bases, with 20 bases left in between. The germline V gene encodes CDR1 SGHTA and CDR2 FQGNSA. This CDR3 comprises 14 residues.

The chain uses TRBV11-2 and TRBJ2-2, with 11 bases fitting TRBD2. Germline trimming cut 4 bases from V and 2 bases from J; bases unmatched to any gene: 9. The CDR3 spans 18 residues. Germline V gene data show CDR1 as SGHAT and CDR2 as FQNNGV. The CDR3 nucleotides read TGTGCCAGCAGCTCCATTAGCGGGGGGGTTGCTAACACCGGGGAGCTGTTTTTT. Translated: CASSSISGGVANTGELFF.

The chain uses TRBV11-2 and TRBJ1-1; no reliable D call. The CDR3 spans 18 residues. CDR1 and CDR2 (germline): SGHAT, FQNNGV. Trimming took off 1 base at V and 3 bases at J, with 21 bases between the two ends. The DNA of the CDR3 is TGTGCCAGCAGCTTAGTGGGCACCCGATTATCTTGGGACACTGAAGCTTTCTTT. Translation: CASSLVGTRLSWDTEAFF.

The CDR3 sequence is CASSFRTAEDSGFLTQYF. CDR3 nucleotides: TGTGCCAGCAGTTTCCGAACGGCAGAGGATAGCGGCTTTTTGACCCAGTACTTC. This chain uses TRBV28 with TRBJ2-5, with D perhaps TRBD2 (6 bases). The CDR3 has 18 residues. V gave up 3 bases and J gave up 7 bases, with 27 bases separating them. Germline values: CDR1 MDHEN, CDR2 SYDVKM.

The chain combines TRBV2 with TRBJ2-2; TRBD1 agrees at 7 bases. V was pared by 4 bases and J by 1 base, with 3 bases of the junction left unmatched. CDR1 is SNHLY and CDR2 is FYNNEI in the germline V gene. The CDR3 length is 15 residues. In nucleotides, the CDR3 is TGTGCCAGCAGTGGGCACAGGGGGAACACCGGGGAGCTGTTTTTT. Its translation: CASSGHRGNTGELFF. Combining the CDR3 with reference TRBV2 and TRBJ2-2 gives the whole variable domain EPEVTQTPSHQVTQMGQEVILRCVPISNHLYFYWYRQILGQKVEFLVSFYNNEISEKSEIFDDQFSVERPDGSNFTLKIRSTKLEDSAMYFCASSGHRGNTGELFFGEGSRLTVL.

This clone has a handful of counts. V gene TRBV4-1 combines with J gene TRBJ1-1; no firm D call. The CDR3 runs to 14 residues. The V end lost 0 bases, the J end lost 1 base, and 6 bases lay between the germline ends. Germline-derived CDR1 and CDR2 are MGHRA and YSYEKL. This CDR3 reads CASSQELGNTEAFF. The CDR3 nucleotides are TGCGCCAGCAGCCAAGAGCTAGGGAACACTGAAGCTTTCTTT.

V usage is TRBV7-9 and J usage is TRBJ1-4; D is possibly TRBD1 (5 bases). The CDR3 runs 13 residues. Germline lookup yields CDR1 SEHNR and CDR2 FQNEAQ (reference sequence). The V and J ends lost 8 bases and 7 bases respectively, with 14 bases between them. Written as DNA, the CDR3 is TGTGCCAGCGGGGCAGGGTTGGGTGAAAAACTGTTTTTT. Protein: CASGAGLGEKLFF.

The genes are TRBV15 and TRBJ2-7; 11 bases match TRBD2. Germline V gene lookup returns CDR1 LNHNV and CDR2 YYDKDF (reference sequence). Trimming removed 4 bases from V and 0 bases from J; junction bases left unmatched: 8. The CDR3 extends over 17 amino acids. The CDR3 is CATSNRLAGSSSYEQYF. The CDR3 DNA is TGTGCCACCAGCAACAGACTAGCGGGATCGAGCTCCTACGAGCAGTACTTC. The entire variable domain, with the rest obtained from reference TRBV15 and TRBJ2-7, is as follows: DAMVIQNPRYQVTQFGKPVTLSCSQTLNHNVMYWYQQKSSQAPKLLFHYYDKDFNNEADTPDNFQSRRPNTSFCFLDIRSPGLGDTAMYLCATSNRLAGSSSYEQYFGPGTRLTVT.

The sample holds one count of this clone. The rearrangement joins TRBV6-5 to TRBJ1-2; 7 bases agree with TRBD1. The CDR3 contains 15 residues. V trimming: 0 bases; J trimming: 2 bases; junction bases outside the gene matches: 3. Germline V gene sequence: CDR1 MNHEY, CDR2 SVGAGI. The CDR3 DNA reads TGTGCCAGCAGTTACTCGCCGACAGGGAACTATGGCTACACCTTC. It specifies CASSYSPTGNYGYTF.

The chain joins TRBV6-1 to TRBJ1-5, with D possibly being TRBD1 (6 bases). Germline CDR1 and CDR2: MNHNS and SASEGT. V was pared by 0 bases and J by 6 bases, with 18 bases between. The CDR3 extends over 17 amino acids. CDR3 DNA sequence: TGTGCCAGCAGTGAAGCAACCGGGGGAGGGGGAGGTCAGCCCCAGCATTTT. Translating gives CASSEATGGGGGQPQHF.

J is TRBJ1-2 and V is TRBV29-1; 7 bases match TRBD1. The CDR3 has 12 residues. CDR1 is SQVTM, CDR2 ANQGSEA, per germline. Germline trimming cut 6 bases from V and 12 bases from J; bases unmatched to any gene: 13. The CDR3 DNA follows: TGCAGCGTCCCCACCGGTGGGACAGCCCACACCTTC. Residues: CSVPTGGTAHTF.

There are a few counts of this clone. This rearrangement joins TRBV15 to TRBJ2-7; TRBD1 agrees at 9 bases. The germline V gene encodes CDR1 LNHNV and CDR2 YYDKDF (reference sequence). J gave up 2 bases and V 9 bases, and 5 bases lay outside the gene matches. The CDR3 has 13 residues. CDR3 protein: CATGTGLPYEQYF. The CDR3 bases are TGTGCCACAGGGACAGGGCTACCCTACGAGCAGTACTTC.

V and J are TRBV5-6 and TRBJ2-7; D remains unclear. The germline V and J ends were trimmed by 1 base and 1 base, with 15 bases remaining between them. CDR1 SGHDT and CDR2 YYEEEE come from the germline V gene. The CDR3 is 16 amino acids. In DNA, the CDR3 is TGTGCCAGCAGCTTGTCTGGCATCGTCGGGTCCTACGAGCAGTACTTC. Protein sequence: CASSLSGIVGSYEQYF.

V gene TRBV5-6 combines with J gene TRBJ1-5; D gene uncertain. V was cut by 0 bases and J by 3 bases, with 4 bases left in between. This CDR3 region has 13 residues. Germline loops: CDR1 SGHDT, CDR2 YYEEEE. The CDR3 sequence: CASSLGANQPQHF. The DNA for the CDR3 is TGTGCCAGCAGCTTGGGGGCCAATCAGCCCCAGCATTTT.

The rearrangement joins TRBV30 to TRBJ2-3; D perhaps matches TRBD2 (6 bases). CDR1 and CDR2 (germline): GTSNPN, SVGIG (reference sequence). The CDR3 runs 14 residues. Trimming stripped 1 base from V and 2 bases from J, with 10 bases between. CDR3 in DNA: TGTGCCTGGAGTGGTGTAGCGGTCACAGATACGCAGTATTTT. This sequence encodes CAWSGVAVTDTQYF.

This clone was counted a few times. The J gene is TRBJ2-1, the V gene TRBV29-1, with D possibly matching TRBD2 (7 bases). Germline V gene data show CDR1 as SQVTM and CDR2 as ANQGSEA. The CDR3 loop spans 15 amino acids. The chain's CDR3 is CRLPPRGARHNEQFF. CDR3 in DNA: TGCAGACTCCCCCCCCGGGGGGCGCGACACAATGAGCAGTTCTTC.